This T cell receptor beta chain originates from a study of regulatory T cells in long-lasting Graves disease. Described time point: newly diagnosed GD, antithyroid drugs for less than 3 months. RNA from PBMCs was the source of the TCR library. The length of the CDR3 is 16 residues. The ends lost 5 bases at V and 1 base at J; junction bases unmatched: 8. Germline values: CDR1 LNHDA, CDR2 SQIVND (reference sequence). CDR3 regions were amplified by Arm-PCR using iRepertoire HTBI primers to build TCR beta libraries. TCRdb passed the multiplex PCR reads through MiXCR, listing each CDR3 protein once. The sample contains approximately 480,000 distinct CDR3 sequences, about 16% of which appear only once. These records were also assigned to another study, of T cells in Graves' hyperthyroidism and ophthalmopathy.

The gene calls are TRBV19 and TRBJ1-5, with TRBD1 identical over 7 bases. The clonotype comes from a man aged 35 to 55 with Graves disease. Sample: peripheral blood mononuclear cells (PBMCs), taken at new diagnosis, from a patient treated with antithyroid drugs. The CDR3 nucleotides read TGTGCCAGTAGTTTCACCGGGACAGCCAGCAATCAGCCCCAGCATTTT. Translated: CASSFTGTASNQPQHF.